The clone carrying this TCR beta chain was seen a single time. The data belong to a study of T cell changes during pregnancy in multiple sclerosis. This table comes from immunoSEQ multiplex PCR, and its TCRdb copy is limited to in-frame clones, with some not included. Seen here are approximately 68,000 clones, about nine tenths observed once, and the top ten hold around 0.75%. Germline V gene data show CDR1 as SGHTA and CDR2 as FQGNSA. With 0 bases clipped from V and 7 bases from J, the junction kept 12 bases outside the gene matches. The CDR3 sequence is 17 residues long. This sequence was found in a female donor in good health, enrolled as a control in a pregnancy study. V gene TRBV7-2 combines with J gene TRBJ2-7; 10 bases map to TRBD2. The sample consisted of peripheral blood, taken in the third trimester of pregnancy. CDR3 in DNA: TGTGCCAGCAGCTTAGCCCCAGGGATAGCGGGGGGTCGTGAGCAGTACTTC. Translated, it gives CASSLAPGIAGGREQYF.